This T cell receptor (beta chain) was obtained from a study of OX40 agonist ivuxolimab in advanced cancers. Study overall: Three patients had partial responses: one hepatocellular carcinoma, two cutaneous melanoma. Study-level results: Among expanded peripheral T cells, antigen specificity went undetermined.

Produced via immunoSEQ multiplex PCR; TCRdb's table is partial and in-frame only. Found here are roughly 48,000 clones, roughly 85% of them singletons; the top ten hold roughly a tenth. Worth noting for this clone: Its antigen is currently unknown.

From germline, CDR1 is SGHNT and CDR2 YYREEE (reference sequence). V lost 4 bases and J lost 4; bases outside the gene matches: 3. This CDR3 has 14 amino acids. This rearrangement joins TRBV5-4 to TRBJ2-2; TRBD1 matches at 8 bases. This TCR came from an adult with an advanced solid tumor such as melanoma, head and neck, liver or kidney cancer. The sequenced sample was CD4+ or CD8+ T cells sorted from blood, obtained in a trial of the OX40 agonist ivuxolimab. CDR3 sequence: CASSLDRATGELFF. The CDR3 coding sequence is TGTGCCAGCAGCCTGGACAGGGCCACCGGGGAGCTGTTTTTT.